This TCR beta chain appears in the sequencing data of a study of graft-versus-host responses after intestinal transplantation. Some clones are missing from TCRdb's copy, which holds only in-frame ones; the method was immunoSEQ multiplex PCR. The sample yields 11,000 to 15,000 clones, 30% to 40% seen once. The CDR3 has 15 residues. CDR1 LNHDA and CDR2 SQIVND come from the germline V gene (reference sequence). V gave up 3 bases and J gave up 1 base; unmatched junction bases: 3. Sample: alloreactive CD4+ T cells from a mixed lymphocyte reaction culture, taken before intestinal transplant. The subset is: CFSE-low proliferating T cells sorted from roughly 6-day pre-transplant mixed lymphocyte reaction (GvH or HvG direction). This TCR was recovered from a human patient who received an intestinal transplant. This sequence joins TRBV19 and TRBJ1-5; 7 nucleotides align to TRBD1. CDR3 coding DNA: TGTGCCAGTAGTATTACAGGGGTGAGCAATCAGCCCCAGCATTTT. It specifies CASSITGVSNQPQHF.